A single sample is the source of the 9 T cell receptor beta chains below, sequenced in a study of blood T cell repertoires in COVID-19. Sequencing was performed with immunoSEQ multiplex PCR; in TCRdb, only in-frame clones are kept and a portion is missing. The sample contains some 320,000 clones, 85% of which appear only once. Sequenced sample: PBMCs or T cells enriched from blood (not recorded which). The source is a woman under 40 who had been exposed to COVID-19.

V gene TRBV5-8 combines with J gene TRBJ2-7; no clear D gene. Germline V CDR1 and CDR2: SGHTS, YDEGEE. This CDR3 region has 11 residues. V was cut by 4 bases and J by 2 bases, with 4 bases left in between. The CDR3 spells CASSPTYEQYF. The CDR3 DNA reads TGTGCCAGCAGCCCCACCTACGAGCAGTACTTC.

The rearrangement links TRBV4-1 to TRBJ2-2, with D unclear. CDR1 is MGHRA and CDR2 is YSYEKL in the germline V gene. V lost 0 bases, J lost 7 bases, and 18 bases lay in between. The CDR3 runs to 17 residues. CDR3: CASSQDYLGLTGGELFF. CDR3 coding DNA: TGCGCCAGCAGCCAAGACTATTTGGGTCTAACGGGCGGGGAGCTGTTTTTT.

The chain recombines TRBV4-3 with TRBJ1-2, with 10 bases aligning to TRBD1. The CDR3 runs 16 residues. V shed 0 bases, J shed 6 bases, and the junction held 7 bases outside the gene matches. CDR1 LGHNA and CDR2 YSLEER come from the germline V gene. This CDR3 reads CASSQDFETGGDGYTF. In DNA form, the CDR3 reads TGCGCCAGCAGCCAAGACTTTGAGACAGGGGGCGATGGCTACACCTTC.

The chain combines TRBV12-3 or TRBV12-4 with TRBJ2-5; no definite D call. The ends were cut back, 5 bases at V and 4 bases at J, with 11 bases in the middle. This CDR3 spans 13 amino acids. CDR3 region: CASSPQEGETQYF. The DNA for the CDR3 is TGTGCCAGCAGTCCCCAGGAAGGAGAGACCCAGTACTTC.

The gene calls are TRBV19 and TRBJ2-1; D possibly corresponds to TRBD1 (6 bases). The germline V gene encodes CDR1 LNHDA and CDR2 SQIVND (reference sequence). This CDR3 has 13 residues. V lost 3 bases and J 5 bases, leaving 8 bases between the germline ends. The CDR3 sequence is CASSMTGHNEQFF. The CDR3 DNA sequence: TGTGCCAGTAGTATGACAGGACACAATGAGCAGTTCTTC.

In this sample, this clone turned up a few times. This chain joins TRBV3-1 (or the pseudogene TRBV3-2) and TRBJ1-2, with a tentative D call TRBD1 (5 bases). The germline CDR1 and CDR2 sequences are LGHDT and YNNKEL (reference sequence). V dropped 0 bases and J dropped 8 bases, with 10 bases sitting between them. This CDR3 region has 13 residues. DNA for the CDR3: TGTGCCAGCAGCCAAGATTTCAGGGCGGGCTACACCTTC. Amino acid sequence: CASSQDFRAGYTF.

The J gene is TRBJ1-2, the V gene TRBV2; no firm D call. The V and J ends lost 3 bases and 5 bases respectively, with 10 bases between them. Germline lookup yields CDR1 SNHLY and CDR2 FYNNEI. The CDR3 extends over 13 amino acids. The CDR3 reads CASSDSVGYGYTF. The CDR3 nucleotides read TGTGCCAGCAGTGATTCGGTTGGTTATGGCTACACCTTC.

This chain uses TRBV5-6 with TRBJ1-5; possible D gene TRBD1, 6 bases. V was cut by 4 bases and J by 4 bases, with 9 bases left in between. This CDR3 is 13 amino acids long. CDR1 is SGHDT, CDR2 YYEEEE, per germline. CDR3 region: CASSITGNQPQHF. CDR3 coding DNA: TGTGCCAGCAGCATAACAGGGAATCAGCCCCAGCATTTT.

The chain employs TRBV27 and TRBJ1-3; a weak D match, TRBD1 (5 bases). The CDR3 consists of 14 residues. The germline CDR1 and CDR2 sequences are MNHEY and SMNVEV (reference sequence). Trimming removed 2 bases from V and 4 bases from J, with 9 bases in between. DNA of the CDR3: TGTGCCAGCAGTTTAAGGGGAAACGGAAACACCATATATTTT. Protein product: CASSLRGNGNTIYF.